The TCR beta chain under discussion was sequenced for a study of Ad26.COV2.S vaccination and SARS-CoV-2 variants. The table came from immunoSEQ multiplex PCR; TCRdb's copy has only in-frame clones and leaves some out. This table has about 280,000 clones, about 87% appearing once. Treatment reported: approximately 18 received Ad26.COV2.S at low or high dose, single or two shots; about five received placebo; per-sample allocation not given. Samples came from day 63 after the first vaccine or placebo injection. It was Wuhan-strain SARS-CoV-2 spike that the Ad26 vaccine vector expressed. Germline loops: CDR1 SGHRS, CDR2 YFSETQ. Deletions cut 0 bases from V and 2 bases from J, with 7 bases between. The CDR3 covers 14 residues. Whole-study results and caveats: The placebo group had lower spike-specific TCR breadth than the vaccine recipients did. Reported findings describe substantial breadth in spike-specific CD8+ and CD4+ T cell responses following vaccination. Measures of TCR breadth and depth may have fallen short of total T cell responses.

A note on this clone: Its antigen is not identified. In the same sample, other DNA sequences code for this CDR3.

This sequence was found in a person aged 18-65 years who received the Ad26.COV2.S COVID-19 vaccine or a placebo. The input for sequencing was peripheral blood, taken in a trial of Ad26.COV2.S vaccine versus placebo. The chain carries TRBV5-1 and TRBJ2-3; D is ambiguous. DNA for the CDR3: TGCGCCAGCAGCTTGGGGGCGGCCACAGATACGCAGTATTTT. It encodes CASSLGAATDTQYF.